This T cell receptor beta chain was captured in a study of T-cell memory formation after mild COVID-19. TCRdb re-called the 5' RACE reads through MiXCR, storing one row per CDR3 protein. The table includes hundreds of thousands of distinct CDR3 sequences, 15% to 20% detected once. CDR1 and CDR2 (germline): SGHTA, FQGNSA. Trimming took 5 bases from V and 4 from J, leaving 14 bases between them. The length of the CDR3 is 14 residues. V gene TRBV7-2 combines with J gene TRBJ1-2; tentatively, D is TRBD1 (5 bases). Specimen: PBMCs or a T cell subset sorted from them (not recorded which). This clonotype was obtained from a man aged 18 to 30 who had mild COVID-19 (a few samples of this study predate the infection). Cell type and time point are not known. The CDR3 region is CASSRRGSVYGYTF. In nucleotides, the CDR3 is TGTGCCAGCAGCCGCCGGGGCTCGGTCTATGGCTACACCTTC.